This TCR beta chain was captured in a study of blood T cell repertoires in COVID-19. Study-level information: From T cells, B-cell-depleted T cells, or PBMCs came the material, which was cDNA or gDNA.

Per the germline V gene, CDR1 is SGHAT and CDR2 is FQNNGV. V was clipped by 0 bases and J by 3 bases, with 11 bases between them. The CDR3 runs to 15 residues. Authors' analysis steps: The assay estimated nucleated cells by amplifying reference gene primers. The method was immunoSEQ multiplex PCR; TCRdb's version includes in-frame clones alone and lacks a portion of them. V and J calls plus clone size are reproduced from that table; the DNA served to infer D and trimming. The sample includes over 200,000 clones, 85% to 90% seen only once; the top ten take 1.4% to 1.5%. The receptor was isolated from a young man with active or convalescent COVID-19. This chain joins TRBV11-2 and TRBJ1-1, with D unclear. The source material was peripheral blood. The CDR3 here is CASSLDLQPDTEAFF. The CDR3, as DNA: TGTGCCAGCAGCTTAGATCTACAGCCCGACACTGAAGCTTTCTTT.